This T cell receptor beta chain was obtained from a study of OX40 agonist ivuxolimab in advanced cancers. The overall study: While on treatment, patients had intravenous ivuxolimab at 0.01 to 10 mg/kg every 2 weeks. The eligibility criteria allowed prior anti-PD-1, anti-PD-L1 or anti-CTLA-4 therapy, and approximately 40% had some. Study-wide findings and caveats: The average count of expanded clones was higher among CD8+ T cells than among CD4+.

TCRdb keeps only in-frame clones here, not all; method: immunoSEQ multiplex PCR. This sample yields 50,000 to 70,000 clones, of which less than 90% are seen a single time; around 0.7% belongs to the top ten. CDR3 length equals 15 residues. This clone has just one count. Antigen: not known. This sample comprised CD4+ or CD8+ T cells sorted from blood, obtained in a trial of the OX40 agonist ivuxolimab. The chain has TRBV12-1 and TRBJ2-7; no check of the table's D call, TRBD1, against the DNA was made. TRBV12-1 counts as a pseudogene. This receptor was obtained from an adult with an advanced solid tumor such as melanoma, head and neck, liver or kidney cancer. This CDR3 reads CASSTKGTPICEQYF. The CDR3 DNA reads TGTGCCAGCAGCACCAAGGGGACACCCATTTGTGAGCAGTACTTC.